This TCR beta chain was profiled in a study of T cell responses to AZD1222 COVID-19 vaccine. Details on this clone: Its specificity is not known.

The length of the CDR3 is 12 residues. V trimming: 8 bases; J trimming: 8 bases; junction bases outside the gene matches: 9. Germline CDR1 is SGDLS and CDR2 is YYNGEE. The data were produced by immunoSEQ multiplex PCR, yet TCRdb's version contains in-frame clones alone and is incomplete. The sample holds more than 75,000 clones, 90% seen once. General study points: The donor cohort was predominantly white British with a female majority, and clonal diversity may have been underestimated.

The source material was peripheral blood, sampled on day 0 of AZD1222 vaccination. The V call is TRBV9, the J call TRBJ1-2; 7 bases agree with TRBD1. The TCR originated in an adult in good health. CDR3 nucleotides: TGTGCCAGTCACGCACAGGGGAGCGGCTACACCTTC. Protein: CASHAQGSGYTF.